These 10 T cell receptor beta chains came from one sample sequenced in a study of blood T cell repertoires in COVID-19. Clones were read by immunoSEQ multiplex PCR, and TCRdb kept only the in-frame ones, dropping some. There are tens of thousands of clones in the sample; around 84% occur only once, and 5.6% lies in the top ten. The sample comprised peripheral blood. These receptors all come from a woman in her sixties or seventies with acute or convalescent COVID-19.

The V gene is TRBV6-5, the J gene TRBJ1-4; 9 bases map to TRBD1. V shed 4 bases and J 5 bases; nucleotides not matched to a gene: 2. There are 14 residues in the CDR3. In germline, CDR1 is MNHEY, CDR2 SVGAGI. For the CDR3, the DNA is TGTGCCAGCAGTTCGACAGGGGGAAATGAAAAACTGTTTTTT. Its translation: CASSSTGGNEKLFF.

This chain connects TRBV2 to TRBJ2-7, with TRBD1 matching 9 bases. Unmatched junction bases numbered 11, after V lost 8 bases and J lost 6 bases. There are 14 residues in the CDR3. Germline V gene data show CDR1 as SNHLY and CDR2 as FYNNEI. CDR3 in DNA: TGTGCCAGCGGGAACAGGGGGCGGTATATCGAGCAGTACTTC. Encoded protein: CASGNRGRYIEQYF.

This chain uses TRBV6-6 with TRBJ2-3; 8 bases map to TRBD1. Germline CDR1 reads MNHNY; CDR2 reads SVGAGI (reference sequence). The CDR3 length is 17 residues. The trim removed 5 bases at V and 0 bases at J, leaving 10 bases unmatched. Here the CDR3 DNA reads TGTGCCAGCAGTCAATATGATACAGGGGGGAGCACAGATACGCAGTATTTT. Protein sequence: CASSQYDTGGSTDTQYF.

V usage is TRBV6-6 and J usage is TRBJ2-1; the D is unclear. Germline V gives CDR1 MNHNY, CDR2 SVGAGI (reference sequence). V lost 6 bases to trimming and J lost 3 bases, with 12 bases between them. The CDR3 sequence is 14 residues long. The CDR3 DNA follows: TGTGCCAGCAGCAAAGAAGACTTCTACAATGAGCAGTTCTTC. It is translated as CASSKEDFYNEQFF.

The chain has TRBV11-2 and TRBJ1-1; 9 positions match TRBD1. Germline V CDR1 and CDR2: SGHAT, FQNNGV. The CDR3 extends over 19 amino acids. V shed 1 base and J 0 bases; nucleotides not matched to a gene: 12. CDR3 in amino acids: CASSLATPGDRVVNTEAFF. In DNA, the CDR3 is TGTGCCAGCAGCTTAGCAACCCCCGGGGACAGGGTAGTGAACACTGAAGCTTTCTTT.

The CDR3 coding sequence is TGTGCCAGCAGCCTAAACATCCAAATCACAGGGAACTATGGCTACACCTTC. Protein sequence: CASSLNIQITGNYGYTF. This chain connects TRBV7-9 to TRBJ1-2; tentatively, D is TRBD1 (6 bases). With 5 bases removed from V and 2 bases from J, the gap between germline ends came to 21 bases. CDR3 size: 17 residues. Germline CDR1 and CDR2: SEHNR and FQNEAQ (reference sequence).

The chain combines TRBV5-1 with TRBJ2-2, with 10 bases fitting TRBD1. The CDR3 is 15 residues long. V shed 5 bases, J shed 6 bases, and the junction held 7 bases outside the gene matches. Germline CDR1 reads SGHRS; CDR2 reads YFSETQ. Here the CDR3 reads CASRPTGGASGELFF. The CDR3 DNA follows: TGCGCCAGCAGGCCGACAGGGGGCGCGTCCGGGGAGCTGTTTTTT.

CDR3 sequence reads: CASSAQRGAKDEQYF. The DNA of the CDR3 is TGTGCCAGCAGTGCCCAGCGGGGGGCAAAAGACGAGCAGTACTTC. V usage is TRBV2 and J usage is TRBJ2-7; TRBD2 agrees at 9 bases. J gave up 5 bases and V 4 bases, and 9 bases lay outside the gene matches. Germline CDR1 SNHLY, CDR2 FYNNEI. CDR3 length equals 15 residues.

J is TRBJ1-2 and V is TRBV6-5; 7 bases map to TRBD1. J was trimmed by 8 bases and V by 10 bases; bases with no gene match: 19. Germline V CDR1 and CDR2: MNHEY, SVGAGI. The CDR3 is made up of 15 amino acids. CDR3 coding DNA: TGTGCCACCAACCCCCGGGACAGCTCACCGGAGGGCTACACCTTC. Amino acid sequence: CATNPRDSSPEGYTF.

V is TRBV18 and J is TRBJ1-5; D is ambiguous. Trimming removed 3 bases from V and 2 bases from J, with 2 bases in between. The CDR3 has 12 residues. Looked up from germline, CDR1 is KGHSH and CDR2 is LQKENI. CDR3 protein: CASSPGNQPQHF. CDR3 nucleotide sequence: TGTGCCAGCTCACCCGGCAATCAGCCCCAGCATTTT.